A single sample is the source of the 25 T cell receptor beta chains below, sequenced in a study of blood T cell repertoires in COVID-19. This table comes from immunoSEQ multiplex PCR, and its TCRdb copy is limited to in-frame clones, with some not included. The sample contains about 260,000 clones, about 88% of which appear only once. Sequenced material: peripheral blood. The source of these receptors is a man aged 25 to 40 with active or convalescent COVID-19.

The sample holds a few counts of this clone. The V call is TRBV18, the J call TRBJ2-6; 9 positions agree with TRBD1. This CDR3 spans 18 amino acids. V lost 4 bases to trimming and J lost 0 bases; unmatched junction nucleotides: 7. Germline V lookup: CDR1 KGHSH, CDR2 LQKENI. The CDR3 nucleotides are TGTGCCAGCTCACGTGTTGGGACAGGGTACTCTGGGGCCAACGTCCTGACTTTC. Translation: CASSRVGTGYSGANVLTF. Using reference TRBV18 and TRBJ2-6 for the parts outside the CDR3, the full variable domain is NAGVMQNPRHLVRRRGQEARLRCSPMKGHSHVYWYRQLPEEGLKFMVYLQKENIIDESGMPKERFSAEFPKEGPSILRIQQVVRGDSAAYFCASSRVGTGYSGANVLTFGAGSRLTVL.

The chain couples TRBV7-9 to TRBJ1-2; D gene ambiguous. This CDR3 contains 14 residues. Germline CDR1 reads SEHNR; CDR2 reads FQNEAQ (reference sequence). Trimming removed 1 base at V and 13 bases at J, with 19 bases between. CDR3 in amino acids: CASSLGSGEMRSTF. CDR3 DNA: TGTGCCAGCAGCTTAGGATCCGGGGAGATGCGATCCACCTTC.

This clone was observed a handful of times. The chain is built from TRBV29-1 and TRBJ1-5, with D unresolved. Germline CDR1 reads SQVTM; CDR2 reads ANQGSEA. V dropped 3 bases and J dropped 3 bases, with 9 bases sitting between them. The CDR3 has 13 residues. The CDR3 reads CSVEWAPNQPQHF. For the CDR3, the DNA is TGCAGCGTTGAGTGGGCGCCCAATCAGCCCCAGCATTTT.

The chain has TRBV7-6 and TRBJ2-1, with 8 nucleotides matching TRBD2. CDR1 is SGHVS and CDR2 is FNYEAQ in the germline V gene. The CDR3 totals 17 residues. V shed 2 bases, J shed 0 bases, and the junction held 6 bases outside the gene matches. CDR3 sequence reads: CASSLSGGSSSYNEQFF. The CDR3 nucleotides read TGTGCCAGCAGCTTAAGCGGGGGCTCTAGCTCCTACAATGAGCAGTTCTTC. Based on the CDR3 plus reference TRBV7-6 and TRBJ2-1, the full variable domain is GAGVSQSPRYKVTKRGQDVALRCDPISGHVSLYWYRQALGQGPEFLTYFNYEAQQDKSGLPNDRFSAERPEGSISTLTIQRTEQRDSAMYRCASSLSGGSSSYNEQFFGPGTRLTVL.

This chain connects TRBV2 to TRBJ2-7; D gene ambiguous. Germline V gene lookup returns CDR1 SNHLY and CDR2 FYNNEI. The CDR3 consists of 11 residues. The V and J ends lost 6 bases and 2 bases respectively, with 5 bases between them. As DNA, the CDR3 is TGTGCCAGCAGGGAGACCTACGAGCAGTACTTC. It translates to CASRETYEQYF.

J is TRBJ2-2 and V is TRBV5-4, with 8 bases fitting TRBD2. Germline V gene data show CDR1 as SGHNT and CDR2 as YYREEE (reference sequence). The ends lost 4 bases at V and 7 bases at J; junction bases unmatched: 9. The CDR3 loop spans 15 amino acids. The CDR3 protein is CASSREGSGVGELFF. The CDR3 coding sequence is TGTGCCAGCAGCCGGGAGGGATCAGGAGTCGGGGAGCTGTTTTTT.

This clone has only a few counts. The chain links TRBV5-1 to TRBJ1-2, with a possible D match to TRBD1 (5 bases). The CDR3 extends over 16 amino acids. The V gene lost 4 bases and the J gene lost 7 bases, with 23 bases spanning the gap. CDR1 is SGHRS, CDR2 YFSETQ, per germline. The CDR3 loop reads CASSPTTDSPSLGYTF. For the CDR3, the DNA is TGCGCCAGCAGCCCGACGACCGACAGCCCAAGCCTTGGCTACACCTTC. Looking up the rest from reference TRBV5-1 and TRBJ1-2 gives the full variable domain: KAGVTQTPRYLIKTRGQQVTLSCSPISGHRSVSWYQQTPGQGLQFLFEYFSETQRNKGNFPGRFSGRQFSNSRSEMNVSTLELGDSALYLCASSPTTDSPSLGYTFGSGTRLTVV.

In nucleotides, the CDR3 is TGTGCCAGCAGTGAGCGGAGGGATAACTATGGCTACACCTTC. Translation: CASSERRDNYGYTF. The chain couples TRBV2 to TRBJ1-2; no clear D. The CDR3 loop spans 14 amino acids. Germline V gene data show CDR1 as SNHLY and CDR2 as FYNNEI. V was cut by 3 bases and J by 1 base, with 9 bases left in between.

The rearrangement links TRBV25-1 to TRBJ1-4, with 9 bases identical to TRBD1. CDR3 length: 15 amino acids. Per the germline V gene, CDR1 is MGHDK and CDR2 is SYGVNS. Trimming cost V 7 bases and J 4 bases; bases outside gene matches: 7. The CDR3 region is CASMLATGGNEKLFF. As DNA, the CDR3 is TGTGCCAGCATGCTAGCGACAGGGGGTAATGAAAAACTGTTTTTT.

The chain links TRBV5-5 to TRBJ1-2; D gene unclear. Germline V gives CDR1 SGHKS, CDR2 YYEKEE (reference sequence). V lost 4 bases and J lost 2, with 9 bases in between. The CDR3 has 13 amino acids. CDR3 sequence reads: CASSHDINYGYTF. CDR3 bases: TGTGCCAGCAGCCACGACATAAACTATGGCTACACCTTC.

The chain combines TRBV19 with TRBJ1-1; D call uncertain. The germline gives CDR1 LNHDA, CDR2 SQIVND (reference sequence). The ends were cut back, 3 bases at V and 4 bases at J, with 9 bases in the middle. This CDR3 spans 13 amino acids. The CDR3 DNA follows: TGTGCCAGTAGTATTTTTAGCAGCACTGAAGCTTTCTTT. As protein: CASSIFSSTEAFF.

The chain uses TRBV7-2 and TRBJ2-7; D call uncertain. Germline V gene lookup returns CDR1 SGHTA and CDR2 FQGNSA. The CDR3 runs to 13 residues. With 4 bases removed from V and 0 bases from J, the gap between germline ends came to 7 bases. The DNA for the CDR3 is TGTGCCAGCAGCTCTTATAACTCCTACGAGCAGTACTTC. This codes for CASSSYNSYEQYF.

The chain joins TRBV19 to TRBJ2-2; unclear D gene. The CDR3 sequence is 15 residues long. Germline V lookup: CDR1 LNHDA, CDR2 SQIVND (reference sequence). V dropped 4 bases and J dropped 0 bases, with 9 bases sitting between them. CDR3 protein: CASSKSTTNTGELFF. The DNA of the CDR3 is TGTGCCAGTAGTAAGAGCACGACGAACACCGGGGAGCTGTTTTTT.

CDR3 in amino acids: CASSPSRPLTYEQYF. The CDR3 DNA reads TGCGCCAGCAGCCCGTCGCGGCCCTTAACCTACGAGCAGTACTTC. V is TRBV5-1 and J is TRBJ2-7; D remains ambiguous. Trimming stripped 4 bases from V and 2 bases from J, with 16 bases between. The CDR3 consists of 15 residues. The germline V gene encodes CDR1 SGHRS and CDR2 YFSETQ.

This clone was detected only a few times. The chain joins TRBV28 to TRBJ2-7; 14 nucleotides align to TRBD2. The CDR3 extends over 16 amino acids. Germline trimming cut 5 bases from V and 3 bases from J; bases unmatched to any gene: 6. Per the germline V gene, CDR1 is MDHEN and CDR2 is SYDVKM. The DNA of the CDR3 is TGTGCCAGCAGTGCCGGGACTAGCGGGGGACTCTACGAGCAGTACTTC. Translating it yields CASSAGTSGGLYEQYF.

J is TRBJ2-1 and V is TRBV18, with D maybe TRBD2 (5 bases). The CDR3 covers 15 residues. The germline V gene has CDR1 KGHSH and CDR2 LQKENI. Trimming took 3 bases from V and 1 from J, leaving 10 bases between them. The CDR3 reads CASSPSRVSYNEQFF. The CDR3 nucleotides are TGTGCCAGCTCACCGTCGAGGGTATCCTACAATGAGCAGTTCTTC.

The chain is built from TRBV9 and TRBJ2-7; 13 nucleotides line up with TRBD2. The CDR3 length is 17 residues. V dropped 2 bases and J dropped 3; count of bases not matched to a gene: 8. CDR1 is SGDLS and CDR2 is YYNGEE in the germline V gene. The CDR3 reads CASSVHPRTSGGYEQYF. CDR3 DNA: TGTGCCAGCAGCGTTCATCCTCGGACTAGCGGGGGCTACGAGCAGTACTTC.

A single count supports this clone. The chain carries TRBV2 and TRBJ1-2; D ambiguous. Trimming cost V 2 bases and J 3 bases, with 16 bases left between them. Germline V gene data show CDR1 as SNHLY and CDR2 as FYNNEI. The CDR3 extends over 16 amino acids. The CDR3 bases are TGTGCCAGCAGTGAACCCGCAGAAAGCGGGGACTATGGCTACACCTTC. Encoded protein: CASSEPAESGDYGYTF.

This sequence joins TRBV7-2 and TRBJ2-1; 10 nucleotides agree with TRBD2. CDR3 length: 16 residues. Germline CDR1 reads SGHTA; CDR2 reads FQGNSA. With V trimmed by 1 base and J by 9 bases, 9 bases remained unmatched. CDR3 DNA: TGTGCCAGCAGCTTAGGGACTAGCGGAGGTGGGGGTGAGCAGTTCTTC. It codes for CASSLGTSGGGGEQFF.

The rearrangement uses TRBV6-5 and TRBJ2-5, with 7 bases fitting TRBD1. CDR3 length: 15 amino acids. Germline-derived CDR1 and CDR2 are MNHEY and SVGAGI. Trimming took 5 bases from V and 4 from J; bases not matched to a gene: 10. In nucleotides, the CDR3 is TGTGCCAGCAGTCGACCCGGGACAGTAAGAGAGACCCAGTACTTC. Translation gives CASSRPGTVRETQYF.

CDR3 coding DNA: TGTGCCAGCAGCTTACTTGACCGAGGCGGGGAGCTGTTTTTT. This gives the protein CASSLLDRGGELFF. The V call is TRBV7-9, the J call TRBJ2-2; no firm D call. V was pared by 2 bases and J by 7 bases, with 11 bases between. CDR1 and CDR2 (germline): SEHNR, FQNEAQ (reference sequence). This CDR3 has 14 amino acids.

This clone came up once. V usage is TRBV9 and J usage is TRBJ1-1, with D hard to call. The CDR3 consists of 13 residues. Trimming removed 4 bases at V and 4 bases at J, with 11 bases between. CDR1 and CDR2 (germline): SGDLS, YYNGEE. CDR3 DNA: TGTGCCAGCAGCCCCCGACCGGGCACTGAAGCTTTCTTT. Encoded protein: CASSPRPGTEAFF.

This clone appeared a single time. The chain links TRBV6-1 to TRBJ1-2, with D unresolved. The V gene's germline CDR1 is MNHNS and CDR2 SASEGT. The CDR3 has 13 residues. V was shortened by 3 bases and J by 1 base, with 6 bases between the two germline ends. This CDR3 reads CASSERVNYGYTF. Here the CDR3 DNA reads TGTGCCAGCAGTGAGAGGGTTAACTATGGCTACACCTTC.

The rearrangement joins TRBV5-4 to TRBJ1-1; D might be TRBD1 (6 bases). With 3 bases removed from V and 0 bases from J, the gap between germline ends came to 18 bases. CDR3 length equals 17 residues. The germline V gene has CDR1 SGHNT and CDR2 YYREEE (reference sequence). CDR3 nucleotides: TGTGCCAGCAGCTCTTTAATCAACAGGGTCATGAACACTGAAGCTTTCTTT. This codes for CASSSLINRVMNTEAFF.

This chain joins TRBV19 and TRBJ1-4, with D possibly matching TRBD1 (6 bases). The CDR3 runs to 12 residues. Germline CDR1 LNHDA, CDR2 SQIVND (reference sequence). The germline V and J ends were trimmed by 9 bases and 8 bases, with 13 bases remaining between them. The CDR3 protein is CASRQAPEKLFF. The CDR3 DNA reads TGTGCCAGCAGACAGGCCCCGGAAAAACTGTTTTTT. The full variable domain, its missing parts supplied by reference TRBV19 and TRBJ1-4, is DGGITQSPKYLFRKEGQNVTLSCEQNLNHDAMYWYRQDPGQGLRLIYYSQIVNDFQKGDIAEGYSVSREKKESFPLTVTSAQKNPTAFYLCASRQAPEKLFFGSGTQLSVL.